Below, one TCR beta chain is given with its context. The data were obtained in a study of T cell changes during pregnancy in multiple sclerosis. Here immunoSEQ multiplex PCR was the method, and the copy in TCRdb shows in-frame clones only, minus some. The data contain about 42,000 clones, about nine tenths of them singletons. Trimming took 6 bases from V and 6 from J; bases not matched to a gene: 12. The CDR3 contains 16 residues. Germline CDR1 and CDR2: SGHAT and FQNNGV. The source material was CD4+ T cells from peripheral blood mononuclear cells, sampled after pregnancy. V is TRBV11-2 and J is TRBJ2-3; 10 nucleotides line up with TRBD2. This receptor was taken from a female donor in good health, enrolled as a control in a pregnancy study. CDR3 nucleotide sequence: TGTGCCAGCAGATTTAGGTGGGCTAGCGGGAGTGATACGCAGTATTTT. It specifies CASRFRWASGSDTQYF.